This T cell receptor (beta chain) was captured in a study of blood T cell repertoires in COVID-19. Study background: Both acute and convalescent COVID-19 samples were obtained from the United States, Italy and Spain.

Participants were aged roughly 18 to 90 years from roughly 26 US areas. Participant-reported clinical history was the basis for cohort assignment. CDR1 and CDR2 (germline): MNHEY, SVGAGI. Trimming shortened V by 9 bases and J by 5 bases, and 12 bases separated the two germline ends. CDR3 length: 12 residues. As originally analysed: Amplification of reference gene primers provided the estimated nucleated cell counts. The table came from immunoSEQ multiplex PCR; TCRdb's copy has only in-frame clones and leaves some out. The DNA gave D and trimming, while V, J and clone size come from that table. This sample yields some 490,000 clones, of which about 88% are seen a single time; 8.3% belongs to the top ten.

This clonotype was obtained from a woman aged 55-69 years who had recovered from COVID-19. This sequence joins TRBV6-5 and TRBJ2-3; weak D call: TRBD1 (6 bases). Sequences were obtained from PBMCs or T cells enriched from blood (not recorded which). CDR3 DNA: TGTGCCAGTCCCGAGGGGGAAGATACGCAGTATTTT. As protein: CASPEGEDTQYF.